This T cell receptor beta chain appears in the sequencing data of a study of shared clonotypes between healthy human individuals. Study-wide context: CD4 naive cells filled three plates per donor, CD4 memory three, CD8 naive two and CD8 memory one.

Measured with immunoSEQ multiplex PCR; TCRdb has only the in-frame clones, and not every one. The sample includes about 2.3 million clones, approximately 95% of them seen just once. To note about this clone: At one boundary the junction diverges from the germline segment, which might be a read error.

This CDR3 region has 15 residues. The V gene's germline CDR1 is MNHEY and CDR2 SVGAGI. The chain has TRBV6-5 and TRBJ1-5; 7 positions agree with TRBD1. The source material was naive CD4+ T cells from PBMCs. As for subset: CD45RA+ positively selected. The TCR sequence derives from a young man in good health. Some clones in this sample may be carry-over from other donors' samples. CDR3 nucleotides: TGTGCCAGCAGTTACAGAAGGGGGCGCAACCAGCCCCAGCATTTT. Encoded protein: CASSYRRGRNQPQHF.